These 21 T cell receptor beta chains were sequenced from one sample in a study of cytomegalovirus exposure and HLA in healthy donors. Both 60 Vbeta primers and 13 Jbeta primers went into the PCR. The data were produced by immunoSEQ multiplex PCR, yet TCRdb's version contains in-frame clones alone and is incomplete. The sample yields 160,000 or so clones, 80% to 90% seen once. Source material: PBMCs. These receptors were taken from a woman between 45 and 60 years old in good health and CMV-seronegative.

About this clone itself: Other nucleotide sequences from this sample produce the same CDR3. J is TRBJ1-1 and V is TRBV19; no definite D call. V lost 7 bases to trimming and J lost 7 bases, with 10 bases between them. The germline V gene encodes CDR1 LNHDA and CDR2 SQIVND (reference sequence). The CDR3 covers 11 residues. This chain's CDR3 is CASTERNEAFF. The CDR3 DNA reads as TGTGCCAGTACTGAGAGGAATGAAGCTTTCTTT.

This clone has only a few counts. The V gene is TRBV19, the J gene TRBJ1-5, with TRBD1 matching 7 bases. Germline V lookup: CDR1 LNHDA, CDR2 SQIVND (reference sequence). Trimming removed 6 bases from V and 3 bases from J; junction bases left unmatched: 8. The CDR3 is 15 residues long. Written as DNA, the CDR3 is TGTGCCAGTAGAGGTACAGGGGCCGTCAATCAGCCCCAGCATTTT. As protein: CASRGTGAVNQPQHF. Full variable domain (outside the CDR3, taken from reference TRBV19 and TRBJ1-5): DGGITQSPKYLFRKEGQNVTLSCEQNLNHDAMYWYRQDPGQGLRLIYYSQIVNDFQKGDIAEGYSVSREKKESFPLTVTSAQKNPTAFYLCASRGTGAVNQPQHFGDGTRLSIL.

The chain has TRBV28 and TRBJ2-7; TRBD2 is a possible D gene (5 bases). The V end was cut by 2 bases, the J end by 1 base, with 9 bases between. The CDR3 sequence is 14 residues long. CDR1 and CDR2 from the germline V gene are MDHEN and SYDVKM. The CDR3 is CASSLAGLSYEQYF. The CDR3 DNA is TGTGCCAGCAGTTTAGCGGGTCTTTCCTACGAGCAGTACTTC.

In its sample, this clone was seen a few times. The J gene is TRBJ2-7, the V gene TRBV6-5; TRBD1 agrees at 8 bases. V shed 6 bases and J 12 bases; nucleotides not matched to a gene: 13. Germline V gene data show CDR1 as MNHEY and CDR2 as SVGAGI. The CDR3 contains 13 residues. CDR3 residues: CASRTSSGGSLYF. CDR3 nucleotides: TGTGCCAGCAGAACTAGTTCAGGGGGCAGTCTGTACTTC.

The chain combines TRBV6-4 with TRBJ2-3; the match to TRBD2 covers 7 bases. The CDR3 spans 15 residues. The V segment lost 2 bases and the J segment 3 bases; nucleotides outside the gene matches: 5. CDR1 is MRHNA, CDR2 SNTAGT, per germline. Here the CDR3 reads CASSDGAGRTDTQYF. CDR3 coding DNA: TGTGCCAGCAGTGACGGAGCGGGGAGGACAGATACGCAGTATTTT.

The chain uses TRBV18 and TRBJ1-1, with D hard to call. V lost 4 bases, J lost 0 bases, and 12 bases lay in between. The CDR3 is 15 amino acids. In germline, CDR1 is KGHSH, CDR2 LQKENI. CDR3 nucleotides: TGTGCCAGCTCACGTCTACGGGATTTGAACACTGAAGCTTTCTTT. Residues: CASSRLRDLNTEAFF. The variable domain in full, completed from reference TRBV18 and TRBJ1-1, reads NAGVMQNPRHLVRRRGQEARLRCSPMKGHSHVYWYRQLPEEGLKFMVYLQKENIIDESGMPKERFSAEFPKEGPSILRIQQVVRGDSAAYFCASSRLRDLNTEAFFGQGTRLTVV.

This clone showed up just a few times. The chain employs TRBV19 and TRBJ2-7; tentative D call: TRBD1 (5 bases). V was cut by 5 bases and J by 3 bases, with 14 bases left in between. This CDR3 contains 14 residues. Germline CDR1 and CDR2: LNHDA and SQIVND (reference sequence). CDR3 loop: CASSFRALIYEQYF. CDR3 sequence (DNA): TGTGCCAGTAGTTTCAGGGCCCTAATCTACGAGCAGTACTTC.

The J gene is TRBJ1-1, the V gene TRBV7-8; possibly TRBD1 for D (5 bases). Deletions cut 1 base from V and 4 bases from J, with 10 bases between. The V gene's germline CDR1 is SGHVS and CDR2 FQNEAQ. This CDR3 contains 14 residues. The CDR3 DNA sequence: TGTGCCAGCAGCTTAGTAGTAAGGGGCACTGAAGCTTTCTTT. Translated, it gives CASSLVVRGTEAFF. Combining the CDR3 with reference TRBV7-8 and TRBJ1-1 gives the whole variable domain GAGVSQSPRYKVAKRGQDVALRCDPISGHVSLFWYQQALGQGPEFLTYFQNEAQLDKSGLPSDRFFAERPEGSVSTLKIQRTQQEDSAVYLCASSLVVRGTEAFFGQGTRLTVV.

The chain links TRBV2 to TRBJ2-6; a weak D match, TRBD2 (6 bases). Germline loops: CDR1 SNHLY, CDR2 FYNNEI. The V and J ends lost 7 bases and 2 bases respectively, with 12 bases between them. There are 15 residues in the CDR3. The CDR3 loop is CASTKPGAGANVLTF. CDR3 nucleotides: TGTGCCAGCACCAAGCCGGGGGCTGGGGCCAACGTCCTGACTTTC.

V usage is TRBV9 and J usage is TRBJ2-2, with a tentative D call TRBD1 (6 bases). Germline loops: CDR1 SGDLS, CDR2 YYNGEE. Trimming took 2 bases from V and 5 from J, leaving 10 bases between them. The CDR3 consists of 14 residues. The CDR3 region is CASSVTQGTGELFF. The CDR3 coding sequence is TGTGCCAGCAGCGTCACACAGGGAACCGGGGAGCTGTTTTTT. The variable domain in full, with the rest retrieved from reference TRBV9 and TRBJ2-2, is DSGVTQTPKHLITATGQRVTLRCSPRSGDLSVYWYQQSLDQGLQFLIQYYNGEERAKGNILERFSAQQFPDLHSELNLSSLELGDSALYFCASSVTQGTGELFFGEGSRLTVL.

CDR3 nucleotide sequence: TGTGCCAGCACTCGACAGGGAGGCGGGGAGCTGTTTTTT. Amino acid sequence: CASTRQGGGELFF. The V call is TRBV4-2, the J call TRBJ2-2, with a tentative D call TRBD1 (7 bases). The CDR3 has 13 residues. Germline V gene sequence: CDR1 LGHNA, CDR2 YNFKEQ. V shed 7 bases and J shed 7 bases, with 13 bases lying between them.

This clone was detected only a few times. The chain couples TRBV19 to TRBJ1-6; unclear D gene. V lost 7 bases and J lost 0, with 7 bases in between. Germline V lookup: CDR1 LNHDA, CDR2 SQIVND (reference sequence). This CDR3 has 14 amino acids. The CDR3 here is CASTQSSYNSPLHF. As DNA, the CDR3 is TGTGCCAGTACACAGAGCTCCTATAATTCACCCCTCCACTTT.

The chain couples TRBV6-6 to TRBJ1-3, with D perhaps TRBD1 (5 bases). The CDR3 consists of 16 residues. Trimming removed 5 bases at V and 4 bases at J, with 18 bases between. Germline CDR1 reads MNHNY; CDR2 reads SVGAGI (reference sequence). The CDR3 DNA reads TGTGCCAGCAGTGCCCGGGAGGGGCTATCGGGAAACACCATATATTTT. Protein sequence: CASSAREGLSGNTIYF.

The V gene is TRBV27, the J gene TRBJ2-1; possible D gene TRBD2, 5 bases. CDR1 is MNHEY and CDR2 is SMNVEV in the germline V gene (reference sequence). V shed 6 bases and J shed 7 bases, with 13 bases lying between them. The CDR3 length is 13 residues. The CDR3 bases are TGTGCCAGCAGCCTCCCTCCGGGGAATGAGCAGTTCTTC. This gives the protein CASSLPPGNEQFF.

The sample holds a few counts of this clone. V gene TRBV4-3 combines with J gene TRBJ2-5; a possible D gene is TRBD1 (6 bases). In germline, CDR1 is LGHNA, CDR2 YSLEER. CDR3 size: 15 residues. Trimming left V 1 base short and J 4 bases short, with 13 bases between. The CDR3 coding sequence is TGCGCCAGCAGCCAAGGGAACAGGGCCGGAGAGACCCAGTACTTC. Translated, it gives CASSQGNRAGETQYF.

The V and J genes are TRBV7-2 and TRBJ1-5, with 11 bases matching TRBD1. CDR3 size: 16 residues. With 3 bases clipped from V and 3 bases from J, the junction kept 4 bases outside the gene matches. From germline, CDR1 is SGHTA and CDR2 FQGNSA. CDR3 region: CASSLGTGGPNQPQHF. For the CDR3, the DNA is TGTGCCAGCAGCTTGGGGACAGGGGGACCCAATCAGCCCCAGCATTTT.

The CDR3 loop reads CASSITEEKLFF. CDR3 in DNA: TGTGCCAGTAGTATCACGGAGGAAAAACTGTTTTTT. The chain has TRBV19 and TRBJ1-4; D not certain. The CDR3 loop spans 12 amino acids. Per the germline V gene, CDR1 is LNHDA and CDR2 is SQIVND (reference sequence). V lost 3 bases to trimming and J lost 8 bases, with 7 bases between them.

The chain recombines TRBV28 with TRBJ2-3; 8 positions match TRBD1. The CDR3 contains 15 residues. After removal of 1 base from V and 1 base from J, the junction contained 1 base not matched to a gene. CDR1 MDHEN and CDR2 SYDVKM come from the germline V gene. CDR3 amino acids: CASSLLTGGTDTQYF. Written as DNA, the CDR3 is TGTGCCAGCAGTTTATTGACAGGGGGCACAGATACGCAGTATTTT.

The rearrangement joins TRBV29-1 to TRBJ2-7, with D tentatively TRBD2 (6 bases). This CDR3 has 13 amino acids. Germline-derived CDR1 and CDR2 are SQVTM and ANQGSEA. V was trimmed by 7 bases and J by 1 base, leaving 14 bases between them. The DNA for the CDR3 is TGCAGCGGGAGGGATACGGTATCCTACGAGCAGTACTTC. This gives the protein CSGRDTVSYEQYF.

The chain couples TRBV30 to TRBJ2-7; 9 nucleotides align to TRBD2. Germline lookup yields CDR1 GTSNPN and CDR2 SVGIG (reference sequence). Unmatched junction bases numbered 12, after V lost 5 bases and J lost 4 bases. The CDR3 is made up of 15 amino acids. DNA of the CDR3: TGTGCCTGGTCCCGTGCAGGACTAGCGCTATACGAGCAGTACTTC. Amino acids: CAWSRAGLALYEQYF.

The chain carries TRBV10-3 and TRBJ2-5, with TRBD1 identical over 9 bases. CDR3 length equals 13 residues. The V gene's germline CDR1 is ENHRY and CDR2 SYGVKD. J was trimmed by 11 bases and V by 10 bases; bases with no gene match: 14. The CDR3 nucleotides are TGTGCCACTACAGGGGGCGGCCAGGAAGAGCAGTACTTC. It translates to CATTGGGQEEQYF.